This passage covers 27 T cell receptor beta chains from one sample sequenced in a study of cytotoxic CD8 clonotypes in ibrutinib-treated CLL. Libraries were prepared by immunoSEQ multiplex PCR; TCRdb keeps only in-frame clonotypes and omits some of them. This table has about 21,000 clones, around 68% appearing once. The specimen was PBMCs, collected before ibrutinib treatment. These receptors came from a human donor with chronic lymphocytic leukemia.

The chain employs TRBV28 and TRBJ2-7; tentatively, D is TRBD2 (6 bases). This CDR3 has 13 residues. Trimming removed 6 bases from V and 1 base from J, with 10 bases in between. Germline V gene sequence: CDR1 MDHEN, CDR2 SYDVKM. This CDR3 reads CASSGGGSYEQYF. CDR3 nucleotide sequence: TGTGCCAGCAGCGGTGGGGGGTCCTACGAGCAGTACTTC.

This clone was picked up a small number of times. The chain combines TRBV10-3 with TRBJ2-3, with D perhaps TRBD1 or TRBD2 (5 bases each). Germline V gene sequence: CDR1 ENHRY, CDR2 SYGVKD. With 8 bases removed from V and 3 bases from J, the gap between germline ends came to 15 bases. The CDR3 totals 14 residues. CDR3 sequence: CAIGGPRRTDTQYF. CDR3 coding DNA: TGTGCCATCGGGGGACCCCGCAGGACAGATACGCAGTATTTT.

This clone was recorded once. At one of its ends the junction is not consistent with the germline gene, which may arise from a read error. This chain joins TRBV5-4 and TRBJ2-3, with 8 bases fitting TRBD1. This CDR3 spans 15 amino acids. Germline V CDR1 and CDR2: SGHNT, YYREEE (reference sequence). DNA of the CDR3: TGCGCCAGCGATACCCCGGGACAGGGCACAGATACGCAGTATTTT. Encoded protein: CASDTPGQGTDTQYF.

The chain joins TRBV11-2 to TRBJ2-7, with D maybe TRBD2 (6 bases). Germline CDR1 SGHAT, CDR2 FQNNGV. This CDR3 comprises 15 residues. V was clipped by 3 bases and J by 1 base, with 13 bases between them. CDR3 residues: CASSLGPGLSYEQYF. CDR3 nucleotides: TGTGCCAGCAGCTTGGGACCGGGACTTTCCTACGAGCAGTACTTC. The variable domain in full, with the rest retrieved from reference TRBV11-2 and TRBJ2-7, is EAGVAQSPRYKIIEKRQSVAFWCNPISGHATLYWYQQILGQGPKLLIQFQNNGVVDDSQLPKDRFSAERLKGVDSTLKIQPAKLEDSAVYLCASSLGPGLSYEQYFGPGTRLTVT.

The rearrangement links TRBV5-4 to TRBJ2-7, with D perhaps TRBD1 (6 bases). CDR1 is SGHNT, CDR2 YYREEE, per germline (reference sequence). There are 14 residues in the CDR3. The germline V and J ends were trimmed by 4 bases and 4 bases, with 15 bases remaining between them. CDR3 nucleotide sequence: TGTGCCAGCAGCCGCGAGGGGGTTGGGTACGAGCAGTACTTC. Translating gives CASSREGVGYEQYF. Complete variable domain (other parts from reference TRBV5-4 and TRBJ2-7): ETGVTQSPTHLIKTRGQQVTLRCSSQSGHNTVSWYQQALGQGPQFIFQYYREEENGRGNFPPRFSGLQFPNYSSELNVNALELDDSALYLCASSREGVGYEQYFGPGTRLTVT.

The CDR3 coding sequence is TGTGCCAGCAGACAGGGCCTAAGCACAGATACGCAGTATTTT. Protein product: CASRQGLSTDTQYF. The chain has TRBV6-5 and TRBJ2-3, with TRBD1 as a possible D gene (6 bases). V was clipped by 6 bases and J by 0 bases, with 10 bases between them. The CDR3 is 14 residues long. Germline loops: CDR1 MNHEY, CDR2 SVGAGI.

This clone was counted once. The chain uses TRBV6-1 and TRBJ2-7; 10 nucleotides match TRBD2. After removal of 3 bases from V and 0 bases from J, the junction contained 5 bases not matched to a gene. This CDR3 is 16 amino acids long. CDR1 and CDR2 (germline): MNHNS, SASEGT. CDR3 sequence (DNA): TGTGCCAGCAGTGACCCCTGGACTAGCGGCTCCTACGAGCAGTACTTC. Its protein product is CASSDPWTSGSYEQYF.

CDR3 nucleotide sequence: TGTGCCAGCAGCCGCACGGGACTAGCGGGAGCATTCTTCTACGAGCAGTACTTC. Its protein is CASSRTGLAGAFFYEQYF. The genes are TRBV7-9 and TRBJ2-7, with TRBD2 matching over 14 bases. With V trimmed by 5 bases and J by 3 bases, 12 bases remained unmatched. Germline loops: CDR1 SEHNR, CDR2 FQNEAQ (reference sequence). CDR3 size: 18 residues.

This chain's CDR3 is CASGEAVLEQYF. CDR3 sequence (DNA): TGTGCCAGCGGGGAAGCGGTTCTCGAGCAGTACTTC. V is TRBV6-1 and J is TRBJ2-7; D perhaps matches TRBD2 (5 bases). Germline lookup yields CDR1 MNHNS and CDR2 SASEGT. The CDR3 length is 12 residues. Trimming left V 8 bases short and J 6 bases short, with 14 bases between.

The chain combines TRBV4-1 with TRBJ2-2; TRBD1 matches 8 bases. Germline V gene data show CDR1 as MGHRA and CDR2 as YSYEKL. The CDR3 contains 17 residues. After removal of 0 bases from V and 7 bases from J, the junction contained 10 bases not matched to a gene. CDR3 sequence: CASSQEGGQEANGELFF. In nucleotides, the CDR3 is TGCGCCAGCAGCCAAGAAGGGGGACAGGAGGCTAACGGGGAGCTGTTTTTT.

V usage is TRBV11-1 and J usage is TRBJ2-1, with TRBD2 identical over 9 bases. V shed 1 base, J shed 6 bases, and the junction held 7 bases outside the gene matches. Germline CDR1 reads SGHAT; CDR2 reads FQDESV (reference sequence). The CDR3 sequence is 16 residues long. CDR3 amino acids: CASSLVSSSGTNEQFF. CDR3 nucleotide sequence: TGTGCCAGCAGCTTAGTTTCGTCTAGCGGGACCAATGAGCAGTTCTTC.

V usage is TRBV7-9 and J usage is TRBJ1-4, with D hard to call. The CDR3 runs 13 residues. V was pared by 0 bases and J by 7 bases, with 6 bases between. Germline lookup yields CDR1 SEHNR and CDR2 FQNEAQ (reference sequence). The CDR3 sequence: CASSLARGEKLFF. The CDR3 DNA sequence: TGTGCCAGCAGCTTAGCCCGGGGTGAAAAACTGTTTTTT.

CDR3 amino acids: CASSFFSGRASYEQYF. The CDR3 DNA follows: TGTGCCAGCAGCTTTTTTAGCGGGAGGGCGTCCTACGAGCAGTACTTC. The gene calls are TRBV5-6 and TRBJ2-7; the match to TRBD2 covers 11 bases. V dropped 2 bases and J dropped 1; count of bases not matched to a gene: 5. The CDR3 runs 16 residues. Germline CDR1 reads SGHDT; CDR2 reads YYEEEE.

The chain has TRBV6-6 and TRBJ2-5, with 10 positions matching TRBD1. Germline CDR1 reads MNHNY; CDR2 reads SVGAGI (reference sequence). Trimming cost V 2 bases and J 2 bases; bases outside gene matches: 2. The CDR3 runs 15 residues. The CDR3 bases are TGTGCCAGCAGTTACCCGGGACAGGGGCAAGAGACCCAGTACTTC. It translates to CASSYPGQGQETQYF.

The chain carries TRBV27 and TRBJ2-4; D is perhaps TRBD1 (6 bases). V lost 2 bases and J lost 8, with 10 bases in between. CDR3 length equals 13 residues. Germline V gene lookup returns CDR1 MNHEY and CDR2 SMNVEV (reference sequence). This CDR3 is CASSLVGTHIQYF. CDR3 DNA sequence: TGTGCCAGCAGTTTAGTGGGGACACACATTCAGTACTTC.

J is TRBJ2-1 and V is TRBV7-2; D may match TRBD1 or TRBD2 (5 bases each). This CDR3 contains 15 residues. CDR1 is SGHTA, CDR2 FQGNSA, per germline. The V gene lost 3 bases and the J gene lost 8 bases, with 17 bases spanning the gap. The CDR3 loop is CASSFPGRLRDEQFF. CDR3 coding DNA: TGTGCCAGCAGCTTCCCGGGACGACTCAGGGATGAGCAGTTCTTC.

This chain connects TRBV5-4 to TRBJ2-7; 9 nucleotides match TRBD1. CDR3 length: 15 residues. Looked up from germline, CDR1 is SGHNT and CDR2 is YYREEE (reference sequence). Unmatched junction bases numbered 9, after V lost 5 bases and J lost 3 bases. CDR3 protein: CASSRGLGQGYEQYF. DNA of the CDR3: TGTGCCAGCAGTCGAGGGTTGGGACAGGGCTACGAGCAGTACTTC.

The chain employs TRBV6-5 and TRBJ2-7; D possibly corresponds to TRBD1 (6 bases). This CDR3 is 15 amino acids long. In germline, CDR1 is MNHEY, CDR2 SVGAGI. Trimming took 6 bases from V and 1 from J, leaving 16 bases between them. As DNA, the CDR3 is TGTGCCAGCAGACTGTGGCAGGGGAAGTCCTACGAGCAGTACTTC. It is translated as CASRLWQGKSYEQYF.

This clone was observed a handful of times. The chain couples TRBV27 to TRBJ1-5; possibly TRBD1 for D (6 bases). Germline V gives CDR1 MNHEY, CDR2 SMNVEV (reference sequence). The CDR3 spans 16 residues. Trimming shortened V by 5 bases and J by 0 bases, and 14 bases separated the two germline ends. The chain's CDR3 is CASSLYRDNSNQPQHF. In DNA form, the CDR3 reads TGTGCCAGCAGTCTCTACAGGGATAATAGCAATCAGCCCCAGCATTTT.

This clone was observed a few times. The rearrangement links TRBV28 to TRBJ1-1; D is perhaps TRBD1 (5 bases). The ends were cut back, 8 bases at V and 4 bases at J, with 14 bases in the middle. Germline V CDR1 and CDR2: MDHEN, SYDVKM. This CDR3 is built from 13 residues. The CDR3 spells CASELAGGTEAFF. CDR3 in DNA: TGTGCCAGCGAACTCGCGGGGGGCACTGAAGCTTTCTTT. Full variable domain (missing parts from reference TRBV28 and TRBJ1-1): DVKVTQSSRYLVKRTGEKVFLECVQDMDHENMFWYRQDPGLGLRLIYFSYDVKMKEKGDIPEGYSVSREKKERFSLILESASTNQTSMYLCASELAGGTEAFFGQGTRLTVV.

The rearrangement joins TRBV2 to TRBJ1-2, with D unresolved. Trimming took 2 bases from V and 4 from J, leaving 2 bases between them. The CDR3 is 11 amino acids. CDR1 and CDR2 from the germline V gene are SNHLY and FYNNEI. This CDR3 is CASSELYGYTF. In nucleotides, the CDR3 is TGTGCCAGCAGTGAACTCTATGGCTACACCTTC.

This rearrangement joins TRBV6-5 to TRBJ1-5; no reliable D call. There are 14 residues in the CDR3. CDR1 is MNHEY and CDR2 is SVGAGI in the germline V gene. V was pared by 2 bases and J by 0 bases, with 5 bases between. The CDR3 loop reads CASSYKSSNQPQHF. CDR3 DNA sequence: TGTGCCAGCAGTTACAAATCTAGCAATCAGCCCCAGCATTTT.

This chain links TRBV7-9 with TRBJ2-1; maybe TRBD2 (5 bases). Germline loops: CDR1 SEHNR, CDR2 FQNEAQ (reference sequence). V was trimmed by 9 bases and J by 6 bases, leaving 24 bases between them. The CDR3 has 16 residues. The CDR3 protein is CASAFRGEARGNEQFF. The DNA for the CDR3 is TGTGCCAGTGCCTTTCGGGGAGAGGCGAGAGGCAATGAGCAGTTCTTC.

CDR3 DNA: TGTGCCAGCAGCCGGCCAGGGGGCGAGAAGGGAGAGACCCAGTACTTC. This codes for CASSRPGGEKGETQYF. V gene TRBV5-6 combines with J gene TRBJ2-5; 8 positions agree with TRBD1. The V segment lost 4 bases and the J segment 4 bases; nucleotides outside the gene matches: 12. Germline-derived CDR1 and CDR2 are SGHDT and YYEEEE. CDR3 length: 16 amino acids.

This chain connects TRBV4-2 to TRBJ2-3; D is undetermined. The ends were cut back, 4 bases at V and 2 bases at J, with 7 bases in the middle. Germline CDR1 LGHNA, CDR2 YNFKEQ. The CDR3 contains 13 residues. CDR3 in DNA: TGTGCCAGCAGCCTTGCTAACACAGATACGCAGTATTTT. This codes for CASSLANTDTQYF.

There are a few counts of this clone. The rearrangement uses TRBV27 and TRBJ1-5; 9 nucleotides match TRBD1. The V segment lost 6 bases and the J segment 6 bases; nucleotides outside the gene matches: 3. Germline values: CDR1 MNHEY, CDR2 SMNVEV (reference sequence). The CDR3 contains 13 residues. DNA for the CDR3: TGTGCCAGCAGCCGGGACAGGGTTCAGCCCCAGCATTTT. Encoded protein: CASSRDRVQPQHF.

The genes are TRBV7-2 and TRBJ1-5; 9 positions match TRBD1. The CDR3 loop spans 17 amino acids. Per the germline V gene, CDR1 is SGHTA and CDR2 is FQGNSA. V shed 5 bases and J 5 bases; nucleotides not matched to a gene: 13. CDR3: CASSARGDRVIYQPQHF. The CDR3 DNA follows: TGTGCCAGCAGCGCAAGGGGGGACAGGGTGATTTATCAGCCCCAGCATTTT. Using reference TRBV7-2 and TRBJ1-5 for the parts outside the CDR3, the full variable domain is GAGVSQSPSNKVTEKGKDVELRCDPISGHTALYWYRQSLGQGLEFLIYFQGNSAPDKSGLPSDRFSAERTGGSVSTLTIQRTQQEDSAVYLCASSARGDRVIYQPQHFGDGTRLSIL.